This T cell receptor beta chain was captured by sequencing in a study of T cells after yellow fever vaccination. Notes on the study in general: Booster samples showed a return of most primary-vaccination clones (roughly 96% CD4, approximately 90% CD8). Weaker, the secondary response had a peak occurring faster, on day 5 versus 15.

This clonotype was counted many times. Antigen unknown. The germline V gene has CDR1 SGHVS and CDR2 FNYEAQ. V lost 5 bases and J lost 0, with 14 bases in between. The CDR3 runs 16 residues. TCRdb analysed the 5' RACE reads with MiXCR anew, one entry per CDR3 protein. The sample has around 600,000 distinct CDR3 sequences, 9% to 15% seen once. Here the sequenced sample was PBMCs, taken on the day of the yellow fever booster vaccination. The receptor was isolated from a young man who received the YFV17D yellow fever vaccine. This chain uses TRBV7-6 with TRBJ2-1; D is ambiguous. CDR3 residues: CASSPRAPSSYNEQFF. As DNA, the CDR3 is TGTGCCAGCAGCCCCCGGGCACCGAGCTCCTACAATGAGCAGTTCTTC.